A single sample is the source of the 17 T cell receptor beta chains below, sequenced in a study of T-cell memory formation after mild COVID-19. TCRdb reprocessed the 5' RACE reads with MiXCR, giving one entry per CDR3 protein. The sample gives fewer than 140,000 distinct CDR3 sequences, about 18% of which show up once; 28% is in the top ten. Sequencing was carried out using PBMCs or a T cell subset sorted from them (not recorded which). These TCRs come from an adult woman who had mild COVID-19 (a few samples of this study predate the infection). Cell type and time point are not known.

This clonotype occurred a few times. This chain joins TRBV2 and TRBJ2-1; a weak D match, TRBD2 (6 bases). The germline V gene has CDR1 SNHLY and CDR2 FYNNEI. The CDR3 totals 13 residues. V was trimmed by 4 bases and J by 4 bases, leaving 8 bases between them. Here the CDR3 reads CASSASGYNEQFF. The DNA of the CDR3 is TGTGCCAGCAGTGCCAGCGGGTACAATGAGCAGTTCTTC.

This clonotype has just a few counts. The chain is built from TRBV28 and TRBJ2-7; 7 bases are shared with TRBD1. The CDR3 totals 15 residues. Unmatched junction bases numbered 12, after V lost 6 bases and J lost 4 bases. Germline lookup yields CDR1 MDHEN and CDR2 SYDVKM. The CDR3 here is CASRDDRDQGYEQYF. The DNA of the CDR3 is TGTGCCAGCAGAGATGACAGGGATCAGGGGTACGAGCAGTACTTC.

This clonotype came up a few times. V is TRBV4-1 and J is TRBJ2-2, with a tentative D call TRBD1 (6 bases). CDR1 and CDR2 from the germline V gene are MGHRA and YSYEKL. V was pared by 1 base and J by 5 bases, with 8 bases between. The CDR3 consists of 14 residues. The CDR3 loop reads CASSQVQGTGELFF. CDR3 coding DNA: TGCGCCAGCAGCCAAGTGCAGGGGACCGGGGAGCTGTTTTTT.

This clonotype was picked up a small number of times. V gene TRBV12-3 or TRBV12-4 combines with J gene TRBJ1-1, with a weak D call TRBD1 (6 bases). V was shortened by 7 bases and J by 1 base, with 10 bases between the two germline ends. The CDR3 has 13 residues. The CDR3 DNA is TGTGCCAGCACCCCGACAGGGAACACTGAAGCTTTCTTT. Translation: CASTPTGNTEAFF.

Only a few counts were recorded for this clonotype. V is TRBV7-2 and J is TRBJ2-7; D gene ambiguous. Germline assignment: CDR1 SGHTA and CDR2 FQGNSA. Trimming stripped 5 bases from V and 3 bases from J, with 8 bases between. The CDR3 loop spans 12 amino acids. The CDR3 loop reads CASSPMVYEQYF. The DNA for the CDR3 is TGTGCCAGCAGCCCGATGGTCTACGAGCAGTACTTC.

The genes are TRBV20-1 and TRBJ1-2; TRBD1 aligns across 8 bases. V was clipped by 2 bases and J by 1 base; unmatched bases: 9. Germline V lookup: CDR1 DFQATT, CDR2 SNEGSKA (reference sequence). The CDR3 is 16 amino acids. The CDR3 region has the DNA TGCAGTGCTAGACAATCAGGACAGGGCCTTAACTATGGCTACACCTTC. Protein product: CSARQSGQGLNYGYTF.

This clonotype came up a few times. The chain employs TRBV12-3 or TRBV12-4 and TRBJ1-2; 9 positions agree with TRBD1. J lost 5 bases, V lost 1 base, and 5 bases had no gene match. The CDR3 is 15 amino acids. CDR3 region: CASSLDWDRAYGYTF. The CDR3 DNA reads as TGTGCCAGCAGTTTAGACTGGGACAGGGCATATGGCTACACCTTC.

The CDR3 here is CASSMGQGASYEQYF. CDR3 nucleotides: TGTGCCAGCAGCATGGGACAGGGCGCTTCCTACGAGCAGTACTTC. The chain is built from TRBV7-6 and TRBJ2-7; 9 positions agree with TRBD1. The junction had 6 bases not matched to a gene; V was cut back by 5 bases and J by 1 base. Looked up from germline, CDR1 is SGHVS and CDR2 is FNYEAQ. This CDR3 is built from 15 residues.

The CDR3 DNA reads TGTGCCAGCAGCAGCGGACAGTCAAGGGCCAACTATGGCTACACCTTC. Amino acids: CASSSGQSRANYGYTF. The genes are TRBV5-6 and TRBJ1-2; D may be TRBD1 (6 bases). The CDR3 is 16 residues long. V gave up 4 bases and J gave up 2 bases, with 18 bases separating them. Germline CDR1 reads SGHDT; CDR2 reads YYEEEE.

This clonotype was recorded a few times. The rearrangement uses TRBV5-1 and TRBJ1-1; TRBD1 matches 9 bases. The J segment lost 3 bases and the V segment lost 0 bases, leaving 0 bases of the junction unmatched. Germline assignment: CDR1 SGHRS and CDR2 YFSETQ. The CDR3 contains 14 residues. CDR3 sequence reads: CASSLGTGDTEAFF. The CDR3 DNA reads as TGCGCCAGCAGCTTGGGGACAGGGGACACTGAAGCTTTCTTT.

This clonotype has a handful of counts. J is TRBJ1-2 and V is TRBV7-9; perhaps TRBD1 as D (5 bases). CDR3 length: 16 residues. Per the germline V gene, CDR1 is SEHNR and CDR2 is FQNEAQ (reference sequence). V was pared by 5 bases and J by 0 bases, with 16 bases between. The CDR3 loop is CASSTPQGPANYGYTF. For the CDR3, the DNA is TGTGCCAGCAGCACCCCCCAGGGACCGGCTAACTATGGCTACACCTTC.

This clonotype showed up just a few times. The chain combines TRBV7-6 with TRBJ2-6; unclear D gene. This CDR3 has 15 amino acids. From germline, CDR1 is SGHVS and CDR2 FNYEAQ. Trimming left V 5 bases short and J 0 bases short, with 8 bases between. CDR3 sequence (DNA): TGTGCCAGCAGCCCGAGCAACTCTGGGGCCAACGTCCTGACTTTC. Translated, it gives CASSPSNSGANVLTF.

The rearrangement links TRBV20-1 to TRBJ2-3, with D uncertain. There are 15 residues in the CDR3. Germline-derived CDR1 and CDR2 are DFQATT and SNEGSKA (reference sequence). With 1 base removed from V and 1 base from J, the gap between germline ends came to 12 bases. This CDR3 is CSARGVGRGTDTQYF. CDR3 nucleotide sequence: TGCAGTGCTAGAGGTGTGGGCCGGGGCACAGATACGCAGTATTTT.

The chain uses TRBV12-3 or TRBV12-4 and TRBJ1-5, with D maybe TRBD1 (5 bases). This CDR3 is built from 14 residues. The V end was cut by 6 bases, the J end by 0 bases, with 9 bases between. CDR3 residues: CASSSGNSNQPQHF. CDR3 in DNA: TGTGCCAGCAGCTCAGGGAATAGCAATCAGCCCCAGCATTTT.

This chain links TRBV29-1 with TRBJ1-1; a weak D match, TRBD1 (6 bases). Per germline, CDR1 SQVTM and CDR2 ANQGSEA. The V end was cut by 8 bases, the J end by 1 base, with 14 bases between. The CDR3 extends over 13 amino acids. The CDR3 DNA follows: TGCAGCTTATCCACAGGGAGGAACACTGAAGCTTTCTTT. Translated, it gives CSLSTGRNTEAFF.

The CDR3 loop reads CASSFVPSTDTQYF. In nucleotides, the CDR3 is TGTGCCAGCAGTTTTGTGCCTAGCACAGATACGCAGTATTTT. The chain uses TRBV12-3 or TRBV12-4 and TRBJ2-3; D remains unclear. The CDR3 contains 14 residues. Trimming left V 3 bases short and J 0 bases short, with 7 bases between.

This clonotype showed up just a few times. V and J are TRBV4-2 and TRBJ1-1; D ambiguous. Germline V gene lookup returns CDR1 LGHNA and CDR2 YNFKEQ. V was pared by 0 bases and J by 3 bases, with 14 bases between. The CDR3 sequence is 16 residues long. The CDR3 DNA reads as TGTGCCAGCAGCCAAGAATTTTGGGGTGCGGACACTGAAGCTTTCTTT. Amino acids: CASSQEFWGADTEAFF.